A selection of T cell receptor beta chains follows, all from one sample in a study of blood T cell repertoires in COVID-19. Profiling relied on immunoSEQ multiplex PCR, and the TCRdb table lists in-frame clones only, not all of them. The repertoire has under 500,000 clones, roughly 91% of them found once; the top ten carry more than 4%. Sequences were obtained from peripheral blood. The source of these receptors is a young woman with acute or convalescent COVID-19. Each CDR3 is given with its conserved first and last residue. Fields, in order: D gene, V gene, J gene, clone size, CDR3 DNA, CDR3 protein. The D gene is left open where the match is weak. The size of a clone is reported for some rows only, either as once, few or many, or as a class for expanded clones.

NA	TRBV19	TRBJ1-5	NA	TGTGCCACTTCACAGGAGGGAGGACAGCCCCAGCATTTT	CATSQEGGQPQHF
NA	TRBV14	TRBJ1-1	NA	TGTGCCAGCAGCCAAGGATTTGGCATTGAAGCTTTCTTT	CASSQGFGIEAFF
NA	TRBV4-1	TRBJ1-3	NA	TGCGCCAGCAGCCAACTGCGGGGGCCGTCTGGAAACACCATATATTTT	CASSQLRGPSGNTIYF
NA	TRBV19	TRBJ2-5	NA	TGTGCCAGTAGTATGGGGACACCCCAAGAGACCCAGTACTTC	CASSMGTPQETQYF
NA	TRBV4-2	TRBJ1-5	NA	TGTGCCAGCAGCCAAGATTTGCAGGGATCAAATCAGCCCCAGCATTTT	CASSQDLQGSNQPQHF
TRBD1	TRBV3-1/TRBV3-2	TRBJ2-2	NA	TGTGCCAGCAGCCCCGGGACAGGGCTTCTCCGGGGGGAGCTGTTTTTT	CASSPGTGLLRGELFF
NA	TRBV20-1	TRBJ1-1	NA	TGCAGTGCTAGCAGGGACACTGAAGCTTTCTTT	CSASRDTEAFF
NA	TRBV6-2/TRBV6-3	TRBJ2-7	NA	TGTGCCAGCAGTTACCATTACAGAACTTACGAGCAGTACTTC	CASSYHYRTYEQYF
NA	TRBV30	TRBJ1-1	NA	TGTGCCTGGAGCCTGCCCGTGACAGTAAGCCCTGAAGCTTTCTTT	CAWSLPVTVSPEAFF
TRBD1	TRBV30	TRBJ1-6	few	TGTGCCTGGAGTACCCCCTGGACAGGGAGGAGATCACCCCTCCACTTT	CAWSTPWTGRRSPLHF
NA	TRBV28	TRBJ1-5	NA	TGTGCCAGCACCAAATCGAACGGGGTTCTAAATCAGCCCCAGCATTTT	CASTKSNGVLNQPQHF
NA	TRBV29-1	TRBJ2-2	NA	TGCAGCGTTGCAGGCGGGTCCGGGGAGCTGTTTTTT	CSVAGGSGELFF
NA	TRBV6-1	TRBJ2-7	NA	TGTGCCAGCAGTGAAGGGGCAGGGATCCCCTACGAGCAGTACTTC	CASSEGAGIPYEQYF
NA	TRBV28	TRBJ1-1	NA	TGTGCCAGCACCCCGACACAACTGAACACTGAAGCTTTCTTT	CASTPTQLNTEAFF
NA	TRBV3-1/TRBV3-2	TRBJ1-4	NA	TGTGCCAGCAGCCAAGAGGGCAGGGAAAAACTGTTTTTT	CASSQEGREKLFF
TRBD1	TRBV19	TRBJ2-2	few	TGTGCCAGTAGTCTCCGGACAGGCCTCGGGGAGCTGTTTTTT	CASSLRTGLGELFF
TRBD2	TRBV6-1	TRBJ2-1	few	TGTGCCAGCAGTGAATTGGGTCTAGCGGCGAATGAGCAGTTCTTC	CASSELGLAANEQFF
NA	TRBV30	TRBJ2-7	NA	TGTGCCTGGAGTGCCGCAGGCCAAGGGCAGTACTTC	CAWSAAGQGQYF
TRBD1	TRBV18	TRBJ2-7	NA	TGTGCCAGCTCACCGGACAGGGGGGGCTACGAGCAGTACTTC	CASSPDRGGYEQYF
TRBD2	TRBV4-2	TRBJ2-3	NA	TGTGCCAGCAGCCAAGATTGGATGGCGGGGGGGCAAGGAGATACGCAGTATTTT	CASSQDWMAGGQGDTQYF
NA	TRBV27	TRBJ2-5	NA	TGTGCCAGCAGTTTAGTGGGGGGGCCAGAGACCCAGTACTTC	CASSLVGGPETQYF
NA	TRBV27	TRBJ2-7	NA	TGTGCCAGCAGTTTATACAGGTCCTACGAGCAGTACTTC	CASSLYRSYEQYF
TRBD2	TRBV4-2	TRBJ2-1	once	TGTGCCAGCAGCCCTGGCGGGCTAGCGGGGGAGCTTTACAATGAGCAGTTCTTC	CASSPGGLAGELYNEQFF
NA	TRBV18	TRBJ2-1	NA	TGTGCCAGCTCACCAGGATCGGGCTACAATGAGCAGTTCTTC	CASSPGSGYNEQFF
NA	TRBV20-1	TRBJ2-1	NA	TGCAGTGCTAGAGAGTCTTATGAGCAGTTCTTC	CSARESYEQFF
TRBD2	TRBV6-5	TRBJ2-1	NA	TGTGCCAGCAGTAAGACTAGCGGGGGTTACAATGAGCAGTTCTTC	CASSKTSGGYNEQFF
TRBD1	TRBV14	TRBJ2-7	NA	TGTGCCAGCAGCCAGGAGACAGGGAAACCTTTCGACGAGCAGTACTTC	CASSQETGKPFDEQYF
NA	TRBV5-1	TRBJ2-1	NA	TGCGCCAGCAGACGTTTTATGAGCTCCTACAATGAGCAGTTCTTC	CASRRFMSSYNEQFF
NA	TRBV11-2	TRBJ2-2	NA	TGTGCCAGCTTGGGAACAGGTTTAGACACCGGGGAGCTGTTTTTT	CASLGTGLDTGELFF
TRBD1	TRBV28	TRBJ1-1	NA	TGTGCCAGCAGTTTATCGAAGGGGGCTTGGGCTTTCTTT	CASSLSKGAWAFF
NA	TRBV2	TRBJ2-1	NA	TGTGCCAGCAGTGAAAGGGGGGGGGACTACAATGAGCAGTTCTTC	CASSERGGDYNEQFF
TRBD1	TRBV7-3	TRBJ2-3	NA	TGTGCCAGCAGCTTTGGTAGGGACAGGTTAACAGATACGCAGTATTTT	CASSFGRDRLTDTQYF
NA	TRBV18	TRBJ1-4	NA	TGTGCCAGCTCACAGTATACGGGAGAAAAACTGTTTTTT	CASSQYTGEKLFF
NA	TRBV23-1	TRBJ1-6	NA	TGCGCCAGCAGGGGGGGCGGGGGCCAGTTGAAGTATTCACCCCTCCACTTT	CASRGGGGQLKYSPLHF
TRBD1	TRBV19	TRBJ1-2	NA	TGTGCCAGCGCCCTCGGGCAGGGGGACTATGGCTACACCTTC	CASALGQGDYGYTF
NA	TRBV19	TRBJ1-2	NA	TGTGCCAGTCCGAAGGAGATATACTATGGCTACACCTTC	CASPKEIYYGYTF
TRBD1	TRBV29-1	TRBJ2-1	NA	TGCAGCGTTGGGAGACAGGGGCCCTACAATGAGCAGTTCTTC	CSVGRQGPYNEQFF
NA	TRBV7-7	TRBJ2-5	NA	TGTGCCAGCAGCTTTCCAGGGGTTCCGGAGACCCAGTACTTC	CASSFPGVPETQYF
NA	TRBV28	TRBJ1-5	NA	TGTGCCAGCAGTTCAGGGGTGGGTCAGCCCCAGCATTTT	CASSSGVGQPQHF
TRBD1	TRBV6-5	TRBJ1-1	NA	TGTGCCAGCGGGTATATAGGGGGCAGGGCGACTGAAGCTTTCTTT	CASGYIGGRATEAFF
NA	TRBV7-9	TRBJ1-1	NA	TGTGCCAGCAGCCTACCCAGGCCTGGGCTCTTTGAAGCTTTCTTT	CASSLPRPGLFEAFF
TRBD1	TRBV6-5	TRBJ1-2	NA	TGTGCCAGCAGTTCCCGGGACAGGGCGATTCCTGGCTACACCTTC	CASSSRDRAIPGYTF